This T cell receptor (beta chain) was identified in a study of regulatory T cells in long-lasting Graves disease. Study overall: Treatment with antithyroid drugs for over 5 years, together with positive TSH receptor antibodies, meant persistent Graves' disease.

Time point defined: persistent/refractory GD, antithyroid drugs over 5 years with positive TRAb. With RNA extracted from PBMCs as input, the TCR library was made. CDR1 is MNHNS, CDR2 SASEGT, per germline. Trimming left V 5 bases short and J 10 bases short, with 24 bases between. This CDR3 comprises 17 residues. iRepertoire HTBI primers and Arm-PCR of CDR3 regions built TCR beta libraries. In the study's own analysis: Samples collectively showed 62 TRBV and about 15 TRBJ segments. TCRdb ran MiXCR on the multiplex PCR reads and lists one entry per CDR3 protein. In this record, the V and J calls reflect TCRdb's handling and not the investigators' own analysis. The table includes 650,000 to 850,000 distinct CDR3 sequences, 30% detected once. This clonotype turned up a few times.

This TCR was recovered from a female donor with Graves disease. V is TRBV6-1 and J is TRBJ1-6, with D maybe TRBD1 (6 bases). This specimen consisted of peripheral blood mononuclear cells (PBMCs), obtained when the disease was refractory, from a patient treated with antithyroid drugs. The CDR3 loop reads CASSPSISAGARSPLHF. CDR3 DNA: TGTGCCAGCAGTCCCTCCATCAGCGCAGGGGCCAGGTCACCCCTCCACTTT.